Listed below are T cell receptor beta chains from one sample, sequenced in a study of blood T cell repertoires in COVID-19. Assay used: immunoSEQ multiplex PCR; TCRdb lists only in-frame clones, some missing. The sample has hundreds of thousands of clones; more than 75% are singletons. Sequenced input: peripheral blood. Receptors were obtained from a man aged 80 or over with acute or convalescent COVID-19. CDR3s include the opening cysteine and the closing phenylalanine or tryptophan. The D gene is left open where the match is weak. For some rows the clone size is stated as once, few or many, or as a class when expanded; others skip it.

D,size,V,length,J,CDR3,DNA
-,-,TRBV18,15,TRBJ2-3,CASSRSTGSTDTQYF,TGTGCCAGCTCTCGATCGACAGGCTCCACAGATACGCAGTATTTT
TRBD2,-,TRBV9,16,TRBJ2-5,CASSVGLAGNGETQYF,TGTGCCAGCAGTGTCGGACTAGCGGGAAATGGAGAGACCCAGTACTTC
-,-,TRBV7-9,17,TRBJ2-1,CASSLIGGVPTYNEQFF,TGTGCCAGCAGCCTCATAGGCGGGGTACCAACCTACAATGAGCAGTTCTTC
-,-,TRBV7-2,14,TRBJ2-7,CASSLGRGSYEQYF,TGTGCCAGCAGCTTGGGCAGGGGCTCCTACGAGCAGTACTTC
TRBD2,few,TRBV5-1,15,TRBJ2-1,CASSLELAGYNEQFF,TGCGCCAGCAGCTTGGAGCTAGCGGGGTACAATGAGCAGTTCTTC
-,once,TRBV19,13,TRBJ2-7,CASSIGASYEQYF,TGTGCCAGTAGTATAGGGGCCTCCTACGAGCAGTACTTC
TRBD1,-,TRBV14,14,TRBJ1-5,CASSQTGGGQPQHF,TGTGCCAGCAGCCAGACAGGGGGGGGTCAGCCCCAGCATTTT
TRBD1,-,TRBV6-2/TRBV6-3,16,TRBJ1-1,CASSPGTGRGNTEAFF,TGTGCCAGCAGTCCCGGGACAGGGAGGGGGAACACTGAAGCTTTCTTT
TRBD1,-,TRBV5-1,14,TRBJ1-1,CASSLQGWDTEAFF,TGCGCCAGCAGCCTACAGGGGTGGGACACTGAAGCTTTCTTT
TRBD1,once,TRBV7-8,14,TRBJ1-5,CASSLLTGAQPQHF,TGTGCCAGCAGCTTATTAACAGGGGCTCAGCCCCAGCATTTT
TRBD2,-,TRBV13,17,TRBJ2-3,CASSPKPGLAGADTQYF,TGTGCCAGCAGTCCCAAACCCGGACTAGCGGGAGCGGATACGCAGTATTTT
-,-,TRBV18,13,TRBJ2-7,CASSPRTAYEQYF,TGTGCCAGCTCACCACGGACAGCCTACGAGCAGTACTTC
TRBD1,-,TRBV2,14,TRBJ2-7,CASLYRGHSYEQYF,TGTGCCAGCCTTTACAGGGGGCACTCCTACGAGCAGTACTTC
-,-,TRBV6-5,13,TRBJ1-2,CASRTKTVYGYTF,TGTGCCAGCAGGACGAAGACAGTCTATGGCTACACCTTC
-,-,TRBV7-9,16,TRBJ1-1,CASSPTWTQKNTEAFF,TGTGCCAGCAGCCCCACCTGGACACAAAAGAACACTGAAGCTTTCTTT
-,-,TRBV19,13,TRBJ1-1,CASSMVRGAEAFF,TGTGCCAGTAGTATGGTTCGGGGGGCTGAAGCTTTCTTT
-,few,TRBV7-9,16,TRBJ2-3,CASSRPSGTGTDTQYF,TGTGCCAGCAGCCGACCCTCGGGAACGGGGACAGATACGCAGTATTTT
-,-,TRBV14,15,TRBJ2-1,CASSPFSTRDNEQFF,TGTGCCAGCAGCCCGTTTTCGACCAGGGACAATGAGCAGTTCTTC
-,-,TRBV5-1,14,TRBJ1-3,CASSLGGAVDTIYF,TGCGCCAGCAGCTTGGGGGGCGCGGTGGACACCATATATTTT
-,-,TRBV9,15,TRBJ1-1,CASSVGGVLNTEAFF,TGTGCCAGCAGCGTAGGAGGTGTGTTGAACACTGAAGCTTTCTTT
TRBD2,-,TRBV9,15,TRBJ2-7,CASSPGLAVSYEQYF,TGTGCCAGCAGCCCGGGACTAGCGGTGTCCTACGAGCAGTACTTC
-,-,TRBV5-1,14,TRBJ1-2,CASSFGQQSYGYTF,TGCGCCAGCAGCTTCGGACAGCAGTCGTATGGCTACACCTTC
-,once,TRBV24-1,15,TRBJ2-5,CATQNTGNPQETQYF,TGTGCCACACAGAACACAGGGAACCCCCAAGAGACCCAGTACTTC
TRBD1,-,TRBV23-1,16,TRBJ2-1,CASSQPKHRGRGEQFF,TGCGCCAGCAGTCAGCCGAAACACAGGGGAAGGGGTGAGCAGTTCTTC
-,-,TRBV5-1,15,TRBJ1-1,CASSLSTGYTTEAFF,TGCGCCAGCAGCTTGAGCACAGGGTATACCACTGAAGCTTTCTTT